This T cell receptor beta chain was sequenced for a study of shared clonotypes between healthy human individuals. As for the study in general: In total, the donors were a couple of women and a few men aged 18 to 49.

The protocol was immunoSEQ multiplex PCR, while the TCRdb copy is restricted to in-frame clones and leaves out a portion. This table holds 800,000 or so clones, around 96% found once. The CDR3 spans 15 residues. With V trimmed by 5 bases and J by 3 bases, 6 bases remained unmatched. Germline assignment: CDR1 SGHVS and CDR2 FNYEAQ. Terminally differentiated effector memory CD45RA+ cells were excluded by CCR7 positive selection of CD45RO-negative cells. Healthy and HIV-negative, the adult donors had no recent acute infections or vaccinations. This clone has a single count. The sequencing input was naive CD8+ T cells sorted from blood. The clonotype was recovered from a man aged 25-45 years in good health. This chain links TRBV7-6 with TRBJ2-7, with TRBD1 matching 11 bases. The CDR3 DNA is TGTGCCAGCAGCATGGGGACAGGGGGTCTCTACGAGCAGTACTTC. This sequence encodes CASSMGTGGLYEQYF.